Following are 2 T cell receptor beta chains from one sample sequenced in a study of blood T cell repertoires in COVID-19. Only in-frame clones appear in the TCRdb table, and some are missing; sequencing was by immunoSEQ multiplex PCR. The data show roughly 130,000 clones, roughly nine tenths seen once. Sequencing was performed on peripheral blood. Every receptor here comes from a man between 60 and 70 years old with COVID-19, enrolled during active disease.

This chain connects TRBV5-3 to TRBJ1-1, with 11 nucleotides matching TRBD1. TRBV5-3 is flagged as an ORF with uncertain function. The CDR3 totals 14 residues. J gave up 5 bases and V 6 bases, and 6 bases lay outside the gene matches. The CDR3 is CARTAGTGGTEAFF. The CDR3 DNA is TGTGCCAGAACCGCCGGGACAGGGGGAACTGAAGCTTTCTTT.

This clone occurred a few times. The chain joins TRBV3-1 (or the pseudogene TRBV3-2) to TRBJ1-6; D ambiguous. Germline values: CDR1 LGHDT, CDR2 YNNKEL (reference sequence). Trimming stripped 3 bases from V and 7 bases from J, with 7 bases between. The length of the CDR3 is 13 residues. The CDR3 sequence: CASSHVENSPLHF. Written as DNA, the CDR3 is TGTGCCAGCAGCCATGTGGAGAATTCACCCCTCCACTTT.